This T cell receptor (beta chain) was documented in a study of T cell responses to AZD1222 COVID-19 vaccine. Findings and caveats of the study: It was only a handful of AZD1222 recipients who were seropositive at baseline.

For this clone: Its antigen is not known.

The protocol was immunoSEQ multiplex PCR, while the TCRdb copy is restricted to in-frame clones and leaves out a portion. Among around 86,000 clones listed, around 91% were seen once. Per the germline V gene, CDR1 is SEHNR and CDR2 is FQNEAQ (reference sequence). V was cut by 5 bases and J by 0 bases, with 11 bases left in between. The length of the CDR3 is 15 residues. The V and J genes are TRBV7-9 and TRBJ2-1, with D perhaps matching TRBD2 (5 bases). This TCR was sampled from an adult in good health. The specimen was peripheral blood, collected on day 0 of AZD1222 vaccination. CDR3: CASSVTRSSYNEQFF. CDR3 sequence (DNA): TGTGCCAGCAGCGTCACTAGGAGCTCCTACAATGAGCAGTTCTTC.